Shown below are 31 T cell receptor beta chains from a single sample sequenced in a study of blood T cell repertoires in COVID-19. Using immunoSEQ multiplex PCR, the repertoire was profiled, and TCRdb retains in-frame clones only, with some absent. The sample contains under 250,000 clones, 86% of which appear only once. Material for sequencing was peripheral blood. These receptors were taken from a woman at least 80 years old with COVID-19, enrolled during active disease.

V is TRBV6-1 and J is TRBJ2-4; 7 nucleotides agree with TRBD2. The V gene end was trimmed by 4 bases and the J gene end by 0 bases; junction bases not matched to a gene: 12. This CDR3 comprises 18 residues. Looked up from germline, CDR1 is MNHNS and CDR2 is SASEGT. The CDR3 bases are TGTGCCAGCAGTGGCTCCCCCAGCGGGGTCGTAGCCAAAAACATTCAGTACTTC. It specifies CASSGSPSGVVAKNIQYF.

This chain connects TRBV18 to TRBJ1-5, with D perhaps matching TRBD1 (5 bases). The germline gives CDR1 KGHSH, CDR2 LQKENI. CDR3 length: 13 residues. Trimming stripped 2 bases from V and 7 bases from J, with 9 bases between. CDR3 protein: CASSPAGLQPQHF. The CDR3 DNA reads as TGTGCCAGCTCACCAGCAGGGTTACAGCCCCAGCATTTT.

The CDR3 region is CATQGGGAGLDYGYTF. The CDR3 coding sequence is TGTGCCACCCAGGGCGGAGGGGCCGGGCTCGACTATGGCTACACCTTC. V gene TRBV24-1 combines with J gene TRBJ1-2; TRBD1 is a possible D gene (5 bases). From germline, CDR1 is KGHDR and CDR2 SFDVKD. The CDR3 totals 16 residues. Trimming left V 9 bases short and J 3 bases short, with 22 bases between.

The chain combines TRBV4-2 with TRBJ1-2, with TRBD1 matching 8 bases. Germline V gene lookup returns CDR1 LGHNA and CDR2 YNFKEQ. CDR3 length equals 15 residues. The V and J ends lost 3 bases and 3 bases, in that order; junction bases with no gene match: 6. CDR3 region: CASSQASGQDYGYTF. DNA of the CDR3: TGTGCCAGCAGCCAGGCCTCGGGACAGGACTATGGCTACACCTTC.

The chain couples TRBV25-1 to TRBJ1-2; 7 bases align to TRBD1. V dropped 3 bases and J dropped 3; count of bases not matched to a gene: 10. From germline, CDR1 is MGHDK and CDR2 SYGVNS. The CDR3 has 16 amino acids. The CDR3: CASSDHARTGDYGYTF. CDR3 coding DNA: TGTGCCAGCAGTGACCACGCCCGGACAGGCGACTATGGCTACACCTTC.

The chain joins TRBV7-2 to TRBJ2-5; 9 bases align to TRBD2. Germline CDR1 is SGHTA and CDR2 is FQGNSA. The CDR3 runs 15 residues. V was clipped by 2 bases and J by 5 bases; unmatched bases: 6. DNA of the CDR3: TGTGCCAGCAGCTTATCGACTAGCGGCAGGGAGACCCAGTACTTC. This gives the protein CASSLSTSGRETQYF.

The chain combines TRBV6-6 with TRBJ1-5, with 10 bases lining up with TRBD1. With 5 bases clipped from V and 2 bases from J, the junction kept 9 bases outside the gene matches. Germline loops: CDR1 MNHNY, CDR2 SVGAGI (reference sequence). The CDR3 runs to 17 residues. The DNA of the CDR3 is TGTGCCAGCAGTCCGACAGGGGGCGGTCTGGGCAATCAGCCCCAGCATTTT. This sequence encodes CASSPTGGGLGNQPQHF.

The chain employs TRBV28 and TRBJ2-1; D remains ambiguous. Germline lookup yields CDR1 MDHEN and CDR2 SYDVKM. V was clipped by 6 bases and J by 8 bases, with 14 bases between them. CDR3 size: 13 residues. The CDR3 nucleotides are TGTGCCAGCAGCCGGATGGGCGCAGATGAGCAGTTCTTC. Translated, it gives CASSRMGADEQFF.

This clone was detected a few times. Distinct nucleotide sequences in the sample also encode this CDR3. The gene calls are TRBV10-3 and TRBJ1-1; 9 positions match TRBD1. CDR1 ENHRY and CDR2 SYGVKD come from the germline V gene. J lost 2 bases, V lost 6 bases, and 4 bases had no gene match. The CDR3 has 14 amino acids. The DNA for the CDR3 is TGTGCCATCAGCACTACAGGGGGCAACACTGAAGCTTTCTTT. This gives the protein CAISTTGGNTEAFF.

V gene TRBV3-1 (or the pseudogene TRBV3-2) combines with J gene TRBJ2-1; D gene ambiguous. Trimming took 0 bases from V and 5 from J, leaving 11 bases between them. The CDR3 totals 15 residues. Germline V gives CDR1 LGHDT, CDR2 YNNKEL (reference sequence). CDR3 amino acids: CASSQDGVRDNEQFF. In DNA, the CDR3 is TGTGCCAGCAGCCAAGATGGAGTCCGTGACAATGAGCAGTTCTTC.

The genes are TRBV7-9 and TRBJ1-5; 9 positions match TRBD1. CDR1 and CDR2 from the germline V gene are SEHNR and FQNEAQ (reference sequence). The CDR3 spans 15 residues. With V trimmed by 5 bases and J by 3 bases, 5 bases remained unmatched. The CDR3 loop reads CASSRGQGVNQPQHF. Here the CDR3 DNA reads TGTGCCAGCAGCCGGGGACAGGGAGTCAATCAGCCCCAGCATTTT.

This chain uses TRBV14 with TRBJ1-4; D gene ambiguous. The CDR3 spans 16 residues. Per the germline V gene, CDR1 is SGHDN and CDR2 is FVKESK. Between the trimmed V and J ends, which lost 5 bases and 4 bases, there was a span of 17 bases. The CDR3 here is CASSTLGESLNEKLFF. DNA for the CDR3: TGTGCCAGCAGCACCCTGGGCGAGTCACTTAATGAAAAACTGTTTTTT.

This chain uses TRBV5-1 with TRBJ2-3; D perhaps matches TRBD2 (5 bases). Trimming took 0 bases from V and 2 from J, leaving 7 bases between them. CDR1 is SGHRS and CDR2 is YFSETQ in the germline V gene. The CDR3 has 14 residues. CDR3 amino acids: CASSLGGNTDTQYF. The DNA of the CDR3 is TGCGCCAGCAGCTTGGGAGGGAACACAGATACGCAGTATTTT.

The chain joins TRBV18 to TRBJ1-2; the D gene is possibly TRBD1 (6 bases). Per germline, CDR1 KGHSH and CDR2 LQKENI. Deletions cut 0 bases from V and 7 bases from J, with 12 bases between. This CDR3 region has 14 residues. CDR3 region: CASSPPTGPAGYTF. The CDR3 DNA is TGTGCCAGCTCACCACCTACAGGGCCGGCTGGCTACACCTTC.

This sequence joins TRBV6-6 and TRBJ1-6, with D perhaps TRBD1 (5 bases). The V and J ends lost 7 bases and 7 bases respectively, with 8 bases between them. Per the germline V gene, CDR1 is MNHNY and CDR2 is SVGAGI (reference sequence). CDR3 size: 12 residues. The CDR3 DNA is TGTGCCAGCAAAGGGGTAAATTCACCCCTCCACTTT. Translation: CASKGVNSPLHF.

V gene TRBV7-9 combines with J gene TRBJ2-3; TRBD1 might be the D (6 bases). The CDR3 has 15 residues. CDR1 and CDR2 (germline): SEHNR, FQNEAQ (reference sequence). V dropped 2 bases and J dropped 4 bases, with 13 bases sitting between them. CDR3: CASSLSTGFPDTQYF. The CDR3 bases are TGTGCCAGCAGCTTAAGTACAGGGTTCCCAGATACGCAGTATTTT.

There are a few counts of this clone. The chain combines TRBV5-1 with TRBJ1-1; D not certain. Germline CDR1 reads SGHRS; CDR2 reads YFSETQ. Trimming removed 4 bases from V and 2 bases from J, with 15 bases in between. CDR3 length: 15 amino acids. The CDR3 sequence: CASSLELLYNTEAFF. The CDR3 DNA reads as TGCGCCAGCAGCCTAGAACTACTATATAACACTGAAGCTTTCTTT.

The rearrangement links TRBV7-9 to TRBJ1-1, with D unclear. V gave up 6 bases and J gave up 8 bases, with 10 bases separating them. Germline CDR1 is SEHNR and CDR2 is FQNEAQ (reference sequence). This CDR3 is built from 11 residues. CDR3 region: CASSPLEEAFF. The DNA for the CDR3 is TGTGCCAGCAGTCCCCTAGAAGAAGCTTTCTTT.

In nucleotides, the CDR3 is TGTGCCAGTAGTCCATGGGACAGGGGGCGGTACGCTTTCTTT. Its protein is CASSPWDRGRYAFF. This chain connects TRBV19 to TRBJ1-1, with 12 bases that match TRBD1. V was pared by 5 bases and J by 11 bases, with 9 bases of the junction left unmatched. CDR3 size: 14 residues. Germline V CDR1 and CDR2: LNHDA, SQIVND (reference sequence).

J is TRBJ1-1 and V is TRBV5-4; D gene uncertain. V was clipped by 5 bases and J by 3 bases, with 14 bases between them. This CDR3 region has 14 residues. CDR1 and CDR2 from the germline V gene are SGHNT and YYREEE (reference sequence). CDR3 nucleotide sequence: TGTGCCAGCAGGCCGAAGACAATCGACACTGAAGCTTTCTTT. It codes for CASRPKTIDTEAFF.

The V call is TRBV19, the J call TRBJ2-5, with D perhaps matching TRBD1 (6 bases). Germline CDR1 reads LNHDA; CDR2 reads SQIVND (reference sequence). The ends were cut back, 4 bases at V and 3 bases at J, with 15 bases in the middle. This CDR3 comprises 15 residues. Written as DNA, the CDR3 is TGTGCCAGTAGTAGATTGGGGGCAGGGGAAGAGACCCAGTACTTC. It translates to CASSRLGAGEETQYF.

This chain connects TRBV7-2 to TRBJ1-1; the D gene is possibly TRBD1 (5 bases). Deletions cut 1 base from V and 6 bases from J, with 12 bases between. Germline V gene data show CDR1 as SGHTA and CDR2 as FQGNSA. The CDR3 length is 14 residues. The CDR3 reads CASSLGGAVAEAFF. CDR3 coding DNA: TGTGCCAGCAGCTTAGGGGGCGCGGTAGCTGAAGCTTTCTTT.

The DNA for the CDR3 is TGTGCCAGCAGCTTAGCAGAGAACTATGGCTACACCTTC. It is translated as CASSLAENYGYTF. This rearrangement joins TRBV7-9 to TRBJ1-2, with no clear D. V dropped 0 bases and J dropped 2 bases, with 4 bases sitting between them. Germline V gene lookup returns CDR1 SEHNR and CDR2 FQNEAQ (reference sequence). This CDR3 contains 13 residues.

The count of this clone is one. The V and J genes are TRBV21-1 and TRBJ2-1; the table assigns TRBD2, which was not confirmed against the DNA. TRBV21-1 is a listed pseudogene. The CDR3 is made up of 16 amino acids. The CDR3 here is CASSKVDGGIIYEQFF. CDR3 DNA sequence: TGTGCCAGCAGCAAAGTGGACGGGGGGATAATCTATGAGCAGTTCTTC.

The J gene is TRBJ2-6, the V gene TRBV19; 11 bases agree with TRBD2. V lost 10 bases and J lost 4; bases outside the gene matches: 6. CDR1 and CDR2 from the germline V gene are LNHDA and SQIVND (reference sequence). The CDR3 is 15 amino acids. The CDR3 coding sequence is TGTGCCACCATTAGCGGGGGGGCCGGGGCCAACGTCCTGACTTTC. This codes for CATISGGAGANVLTF.

V usage is TRBV19 and J usage is TRBJ1-4; 9 bases are shared with TRBD1. The CDR3 sequence is 15 residues long. V trimming: 5 bases; J trimming: 11 bases; junction bases outside the gene matches: 12. Germline values: CDR1 LNHDA, CDR2 SQIVND (reference sequence). CDR3 in DNA: TGTGCCAGTAGTCTGACCGGGACAGGGCTTAAGAAACTGTTTTTT. Translated: CASSLTGTGLKKLFF.

This clone was seen a single time. The DNA of the CDR3 is TGCGCCAGCAGCTTGTCTAGCGGGGTTACGCAGTATTTT. This sequence encodes CASSLSSGVTQYF. The V gene is TRBV5-1, the J gene TRBJ2-3; 9 nucleotides match TRBD2. V lost 1 base, J lost 8 bases, and 2 bases stayed unmatched. This CDR3 region has 13 residues. Germline V gives CDR1 SGHRS, CDR2 YFSETQ.

The chain joins TRBV19 to TRBJ2-4; the D gene is possibly TRBD1 (6 bases). CDR3 size: 13 residues. V was shortened by 5 bases and J by 7 bases, with 12 bases between the two germline ends. Germline V gene data show CDR1 as LNHDA and CDR2 as SQIVND (reference sequence). DNA of the CDR3: TGTGCCAGTAGTGATAGGGGGTTCAACATTCAGTACTTC. Amino acid sequence: CASSDRGFNIQYF.

The chain combines TRBV6-1 with TRBJ1-6, with 9 bases lining up with TRBD1. The V and J ends lost 4 bases and 7 bases, in that order; junction bases with no gene match: 8. The CDR3 contains 16 residues. Per germline, CDR1 MNHNS and CDR2 SASEGT. CDR3 in DNA: TGTGCCAGCAGTGTTTCTAGAACAGGGGGCAATTCACCCCTCCACTTT. Its protein is CASSVSRTGGNSPLHF.

This chain uses TRBV27 with TRBJ2-1, with 7 positions matching TRBD1. The junction had 8 bases not matched to a gene; V was cut back by 5 bases and J by 7 bases. Germline CDR1 MNHEY, CDR2 SMNVEV (reference sequence). The CDR3 spans 14 residues. The CDR3 nucleotides read TGTGCCAGCAGTGGACAGGAGAATGGGAATGAGCAGTTCTTC. It specifies CASSGQENGNEQFF.

This clone was recorded once. The V gene is TRBV23-1, the J gene TRBJ2-7; TRBD1 agrees at 8 bases. TRBV23-1 is an ORF, with its function uncertain. V lost 2 bases to trimming and J lost 1 base; unmatched junction nucleotides: 7. This CDR3 spans 16 amino acids. CDR3: CASSQLDRGKSYEQYV. CDR3 in DNA: TGCGCCAGCAGTCAACTAGACAGGGGAAAATCCTACGAGCAGTACGTC.